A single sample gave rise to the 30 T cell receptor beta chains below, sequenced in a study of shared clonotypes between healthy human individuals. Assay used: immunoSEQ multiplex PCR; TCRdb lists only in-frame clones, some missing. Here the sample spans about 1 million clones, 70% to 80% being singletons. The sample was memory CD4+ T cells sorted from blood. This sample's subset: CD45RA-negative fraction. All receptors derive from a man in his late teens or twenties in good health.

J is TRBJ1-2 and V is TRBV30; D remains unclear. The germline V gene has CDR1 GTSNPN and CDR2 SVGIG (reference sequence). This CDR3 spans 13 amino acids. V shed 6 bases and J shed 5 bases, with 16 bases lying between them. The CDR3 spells CACFDRGSYGYTF. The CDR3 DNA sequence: TGTGCCTGTTTTGACCGAGGCAGTTATGGCTACACCTTC.

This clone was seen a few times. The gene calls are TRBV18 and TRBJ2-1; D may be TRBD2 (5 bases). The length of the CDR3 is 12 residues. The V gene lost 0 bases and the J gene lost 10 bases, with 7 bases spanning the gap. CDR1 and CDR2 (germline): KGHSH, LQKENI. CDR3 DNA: TGTGCCAGCTCACCACCTAGCGCCGAGCAGTTCTTC. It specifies CASSPPSAEQFF.

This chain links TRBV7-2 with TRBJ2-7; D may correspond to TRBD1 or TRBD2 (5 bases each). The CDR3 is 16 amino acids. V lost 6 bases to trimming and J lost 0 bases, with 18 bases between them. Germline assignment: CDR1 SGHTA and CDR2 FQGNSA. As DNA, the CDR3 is TGTGCCAGCAGTCCTTCAGGGAGTCTGAGCTCCTACGAGCAGTACTTC. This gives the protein CASSPSGSLSSYEQYF.

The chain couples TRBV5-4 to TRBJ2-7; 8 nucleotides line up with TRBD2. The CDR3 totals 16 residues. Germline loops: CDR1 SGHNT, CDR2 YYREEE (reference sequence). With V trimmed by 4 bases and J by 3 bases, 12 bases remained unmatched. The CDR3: CASSPREGSGNYEQYF. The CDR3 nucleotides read TGTGCCAGCAGCCCTCGGGAGGGTAGCGGAAACTACGAGCAGTACTTC. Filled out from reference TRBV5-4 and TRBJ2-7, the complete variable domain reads ETGVTQSPTHLIKTRGQQVTLRCSSQSGHNTVSWYQQALGQGPQFIFQYYREEENGRGNFPPRFSGLQFPNYSSELNVNALELDDSALYLCASSPREGSGNYEQYFGPGTRLTVT.

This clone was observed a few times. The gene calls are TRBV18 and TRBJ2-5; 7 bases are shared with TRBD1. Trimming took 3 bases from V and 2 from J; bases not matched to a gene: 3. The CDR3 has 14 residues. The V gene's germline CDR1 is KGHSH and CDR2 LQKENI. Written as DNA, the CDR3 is TGTGCCAGCTCACCGGGCAGGGGGCAAGAGACCCAGTACTTC. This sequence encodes CASSPGRGQETQYF. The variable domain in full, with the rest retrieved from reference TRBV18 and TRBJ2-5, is NAGVMQNPRHLVRRRGQEARLRCSPMKGHSHVYWYRQLPEEGLKFMVYLQKENIIDESGMPKERFSAEFPKEGPSILRIQQVVRGDSAAYFCASSPGRGQETQYFGPGTRLLVL.

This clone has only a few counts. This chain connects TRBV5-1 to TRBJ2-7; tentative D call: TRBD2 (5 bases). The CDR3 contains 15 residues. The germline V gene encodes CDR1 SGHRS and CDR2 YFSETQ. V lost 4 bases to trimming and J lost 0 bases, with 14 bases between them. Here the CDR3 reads CASSLLDSISYEQYF. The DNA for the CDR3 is TGCGCCAGCAGCCTGCTGGACTCGATCTCCTACGAGCAGTACTTC.

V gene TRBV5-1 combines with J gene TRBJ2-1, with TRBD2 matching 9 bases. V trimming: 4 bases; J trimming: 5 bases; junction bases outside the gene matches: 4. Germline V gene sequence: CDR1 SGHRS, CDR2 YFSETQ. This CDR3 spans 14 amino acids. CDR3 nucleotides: TGCGCCAGCAGCCAAGCGGGGGGCCACAATGAGCAGTTCTTC. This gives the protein CASSQAGGHNEQFF.

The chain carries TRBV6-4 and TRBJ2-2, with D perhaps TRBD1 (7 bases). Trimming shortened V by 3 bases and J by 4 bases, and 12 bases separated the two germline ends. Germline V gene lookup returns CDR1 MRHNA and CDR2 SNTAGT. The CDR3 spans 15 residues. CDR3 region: CASSEWQGGTGELFF. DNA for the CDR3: TGTGCCAGCAGTGAATGGCAGGGGGGCACCGGGGAGCTGTTTTTT.

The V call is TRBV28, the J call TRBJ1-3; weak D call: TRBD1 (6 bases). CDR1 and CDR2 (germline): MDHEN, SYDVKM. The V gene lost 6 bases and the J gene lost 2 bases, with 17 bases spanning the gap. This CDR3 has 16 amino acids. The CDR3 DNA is TGTGCCAGCAGCCCCGGGGGGCGTGGAACTGGAAACACCATATATTTT. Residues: CASSPGGRGTGNTIYF.

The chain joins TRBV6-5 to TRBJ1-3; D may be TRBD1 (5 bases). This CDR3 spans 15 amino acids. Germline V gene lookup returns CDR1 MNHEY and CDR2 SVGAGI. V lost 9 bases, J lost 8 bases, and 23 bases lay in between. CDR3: CASQDEGTATHTIYF. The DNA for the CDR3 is TGTGCCAGTCAGGATGAGGGGACCGCTACTCACACCATATATTTT.

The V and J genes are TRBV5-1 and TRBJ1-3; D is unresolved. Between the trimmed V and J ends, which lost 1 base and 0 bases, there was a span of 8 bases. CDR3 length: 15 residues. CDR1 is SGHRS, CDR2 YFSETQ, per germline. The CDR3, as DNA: TGCGCCAGCAGCTTGATCAGCGCCTCTGGAAACACCATATATTTT. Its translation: CASSLISASGNTIYF.

The CDR3 here is CASKGGVGEKLFF. The CDR3 coding sequence is TGTGCCAGCAAGGGGGGGGTAGGTGAAAAACTGTTTTTT. This chain connects TRBV25-1 to TRBJ1-4, with TRBD1 as a possible D gene (6 bases). This CDR3 comprises 13 residues. Germline CDR1 MGHDK, CDR2 SYGVNS. With 7 bases removed from V and 7 bases from J, the gap between germline ends came to 13 bases.

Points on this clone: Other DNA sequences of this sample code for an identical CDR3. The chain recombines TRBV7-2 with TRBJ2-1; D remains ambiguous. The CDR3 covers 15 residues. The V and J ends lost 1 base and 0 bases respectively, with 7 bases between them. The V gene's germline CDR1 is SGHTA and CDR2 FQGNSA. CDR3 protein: CASSLGSSSYNEQFF. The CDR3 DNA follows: TGTGCCAGCAGCTTAGGTTCTAGCTCCTACAATGAGCAGTTCTTC.

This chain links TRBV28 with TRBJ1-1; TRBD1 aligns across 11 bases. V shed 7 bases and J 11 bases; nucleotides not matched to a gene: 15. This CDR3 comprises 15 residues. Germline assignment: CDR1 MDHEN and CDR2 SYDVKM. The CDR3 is CASTLTPGQGALAFF. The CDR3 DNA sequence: TGTGCCAGCACCCTGACCCCCGGACAGGGGGCCTTGGCTTTCTTT.

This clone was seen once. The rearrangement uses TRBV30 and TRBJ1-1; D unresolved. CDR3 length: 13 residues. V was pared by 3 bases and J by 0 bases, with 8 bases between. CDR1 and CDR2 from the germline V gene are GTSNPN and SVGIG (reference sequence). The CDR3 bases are TGTGCCTGGAGCGCCCAGATGAACACTGAAGCTTTCTTT. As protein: CAWSAQMNTEAFF.

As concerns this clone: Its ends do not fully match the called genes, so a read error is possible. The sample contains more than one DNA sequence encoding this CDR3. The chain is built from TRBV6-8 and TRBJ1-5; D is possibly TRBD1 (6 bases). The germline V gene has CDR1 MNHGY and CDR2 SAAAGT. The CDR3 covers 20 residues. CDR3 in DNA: TGTGCCAGCAGTCACTCATTAGCTGTTCAGGGGTTGGGTTCCGGTCAGCCCCAGCATTTT. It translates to CASSHSLAVQGLGSGQPQHF.

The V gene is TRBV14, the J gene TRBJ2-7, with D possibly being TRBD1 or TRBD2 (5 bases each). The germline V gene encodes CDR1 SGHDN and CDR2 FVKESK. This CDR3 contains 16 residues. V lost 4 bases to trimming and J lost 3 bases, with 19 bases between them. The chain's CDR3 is CASSPMTGTKVYEQYF. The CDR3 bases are TGTGCCAGCAGCCCTATGACCGGGACCAAGGTCTACGAGCAGTACTTC.

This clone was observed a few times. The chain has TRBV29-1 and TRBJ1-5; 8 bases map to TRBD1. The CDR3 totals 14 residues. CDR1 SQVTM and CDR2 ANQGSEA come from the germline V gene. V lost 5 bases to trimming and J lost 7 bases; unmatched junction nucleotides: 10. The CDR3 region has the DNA TGCAGCGTTCTAATTCAGGGGGCTGGACAGCCCCAGCATTTT. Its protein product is CSVLIQGAGQPQHF. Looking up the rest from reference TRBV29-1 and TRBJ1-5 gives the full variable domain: SAVISQKPSRDICQRGTSLTIQCQVDSQVTMMFWYRQQPGQSLTLIATANQGSEATYESGFVIDKFPISRPNLTFSTLTVSNMSPEDSSIYLCSVLIQGAGQPQHFGDGTRLSIL.

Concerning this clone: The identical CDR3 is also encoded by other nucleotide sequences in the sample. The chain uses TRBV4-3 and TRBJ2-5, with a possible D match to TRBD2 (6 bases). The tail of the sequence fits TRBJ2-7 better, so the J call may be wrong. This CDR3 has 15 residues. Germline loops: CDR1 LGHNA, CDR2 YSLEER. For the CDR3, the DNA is TGCGCCAGCAGCCAAGATCGGGCGGGGCTGTACGAGCAGTACTTC. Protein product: CASSQDRAGLYEQYF.

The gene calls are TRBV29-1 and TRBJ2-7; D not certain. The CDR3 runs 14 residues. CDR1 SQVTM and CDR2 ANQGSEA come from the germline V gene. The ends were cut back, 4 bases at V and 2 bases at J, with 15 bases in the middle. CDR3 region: CSVGVLENTYEQYF. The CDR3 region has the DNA TGCAGCGTTGGGGTACTTGAGAATACCTACGAGCAGTACTTC.

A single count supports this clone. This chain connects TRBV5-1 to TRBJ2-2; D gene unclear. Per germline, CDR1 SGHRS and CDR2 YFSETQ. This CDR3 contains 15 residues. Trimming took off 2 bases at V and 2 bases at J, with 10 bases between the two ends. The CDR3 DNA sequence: TGCGCCAGCAGCTTTGGGGTAGGAAACACCGGGGAGCTGTTTTTT. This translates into CASSFGVGNTGELFF.

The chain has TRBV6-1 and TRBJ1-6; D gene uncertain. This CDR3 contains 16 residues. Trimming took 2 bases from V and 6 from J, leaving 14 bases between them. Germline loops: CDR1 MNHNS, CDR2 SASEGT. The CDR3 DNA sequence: TGTGCCAGCAGTGAAAAGGTGTTTATGAGTAATTCACCCCTCCACTTT. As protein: CASSEKVFMSNSPLHF.

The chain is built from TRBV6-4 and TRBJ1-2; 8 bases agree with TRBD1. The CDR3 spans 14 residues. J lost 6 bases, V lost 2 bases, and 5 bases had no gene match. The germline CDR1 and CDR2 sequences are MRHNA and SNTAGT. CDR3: CASSDRDRQDGYTF. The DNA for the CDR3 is TGTGCCAGCAGTGACCGGGACAGGCAGGATGGCTACACCTTC.

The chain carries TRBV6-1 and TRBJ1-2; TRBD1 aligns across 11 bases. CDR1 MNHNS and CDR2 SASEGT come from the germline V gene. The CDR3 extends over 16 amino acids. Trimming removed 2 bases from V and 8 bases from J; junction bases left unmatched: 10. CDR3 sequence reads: CASSETLLDRGLGYTF. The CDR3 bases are TGTGCCAGCAGTGAAACCCTTTTGGACAGGGGGCTCGGCTACACCTTC.

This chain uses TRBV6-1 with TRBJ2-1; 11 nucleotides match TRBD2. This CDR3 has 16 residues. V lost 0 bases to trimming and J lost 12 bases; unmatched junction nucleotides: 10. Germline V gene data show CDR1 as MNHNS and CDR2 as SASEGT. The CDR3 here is CASSEASSGRAKGQFF. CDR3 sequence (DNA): TGTGCCAGCAGTGAAGCTAGTAGCGGGAGGGCCAAGGGGCAGTTCTTC.

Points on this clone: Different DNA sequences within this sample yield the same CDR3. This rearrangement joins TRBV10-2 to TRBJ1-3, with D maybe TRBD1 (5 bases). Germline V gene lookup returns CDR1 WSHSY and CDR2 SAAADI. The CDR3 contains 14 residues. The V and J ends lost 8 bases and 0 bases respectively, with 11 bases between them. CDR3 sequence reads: CASSPGTSGNTIYF. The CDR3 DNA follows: TGCGCCAGCTCCCCGGGGACCTCTGGAAACACCATATATTTT.

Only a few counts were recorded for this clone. The CDR3 bases are TGTGCCAGCAGGGAGGTACCCTACAATGAGCAGTTCTTC. Translation: CASREVPYNEQFF. The chain couples TRBV2 to TRBJ2-1; maybe TRBD2 (5 bases). In germline, CDR1 is SNHLY, CDR2 FYNNEI. The V end was cut by 6 bases, the J end by 2 bases, with 8 bases between. There are 13 residues in the CDR3.

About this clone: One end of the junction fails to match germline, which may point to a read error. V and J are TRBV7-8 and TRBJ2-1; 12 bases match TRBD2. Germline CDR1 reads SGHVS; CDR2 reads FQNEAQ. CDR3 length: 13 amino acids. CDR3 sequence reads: CASSLGLAGERLF. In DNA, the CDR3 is TGTGCCAGCAGCTTAGGACTAGCGGGAGAGAGGCTCTTC. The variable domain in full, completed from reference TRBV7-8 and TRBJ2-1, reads GAGVSQSPRYKVAKRGQDVALRCDPISGHVSLFWYQQALGQGPEFLTYFQNEAQLDKSGLPSDRFFAERPEGSVSTLKIQRTQQEDSAVYLCASSLGLAGERLFGPGTRLTVL.

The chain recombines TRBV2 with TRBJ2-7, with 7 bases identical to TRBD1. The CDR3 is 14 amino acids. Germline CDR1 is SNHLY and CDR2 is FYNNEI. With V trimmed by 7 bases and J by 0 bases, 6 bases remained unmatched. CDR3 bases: TGTGCCAGCAAGCTGGACAGGCACTCCTACGAGCAGTACTTC. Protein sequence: CASKLDRHSYEQYF.

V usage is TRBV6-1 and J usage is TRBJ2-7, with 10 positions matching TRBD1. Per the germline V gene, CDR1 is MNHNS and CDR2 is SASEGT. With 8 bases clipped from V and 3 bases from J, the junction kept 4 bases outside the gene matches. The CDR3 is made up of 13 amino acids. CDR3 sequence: CASDRGRVYEQYF. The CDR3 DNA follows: TGTGCCAGCGACAGGGGGCGCGTCTACGAGCAGTACTTC.